The subject of this entry is one TCR beta chain. Only in-frame clones appear in the TCRdb table, and some are missing; sequencing was by immunoSEQ multiplex PCR. Of some 110,000 clones detected, approximately 86% appear once; the ten largest clones hold around 4.6%. This specimen comes from a study of blood T cell repertoires in COVID-19. Across the whole study: The United States, Italy and Spain provided the acute and convalescent COVID-19 samples.

The V end was cut by 3 bases, the J end by 6 bases, with 14 bases between. The CDR3 contains 14 residues. CDR1 SGHTA and CDR2 FQGNSA come from the germline V gene. Material: peripheral blood. This sequence was found in a man aged 35 to 55 with acute or convalescent COVID-19. The rearrangement links TRBV7-2 to TRBJ1-1; D unresolved. This CDR3 reads CASSFAGERSEAFF. The CDR3 DNA is TGTGCCAGCAGCTTCGCTGGGGAGCGGTCTGAAGCTTTCTTT.